Shown below are 2 T cell receptor beta chains from a single sample sequenced in a study of T cells after yellow fever vaccination. TCRdb re-derived calls from the 5' RACE reads in MiXCR, one entry per CDR3 protein. The sample lists roughly 310,000 distinct CDR3 sequences, around 3.6% occurring once. The sample consisted of PBMCs, taken on the day of the yellow fever booster vaccination. The receptors derive from a man between 18 and 29 years old who received the YFV17D yellow fever vaccine.

This clonotype was counted a few times. V gene TRBV5-1 combines with J gene TRBJ2-3; 10 nucleotides match TRBD2. Germline CDR1 and CDR2: SGHRS and YFSETQ. The CDR3 covers 16 residues. The ends lost 1 base at V and 6 bases at J; junction bases unmatched: 8. In nucleotides, the CDR3 is TGCGCCAGCAGCTTGAGAACTAGCGGGGCCGTTGATACGCAGTATTTT. Translated: CASSLRTSGAVDTQYF.

This clonotype appeared many times. CDR3 sequence: CASLQGPLETQYF. In nucleotides, the CDR3 is TGTGCCAGCTTACAGGGGCCGCTAGAGACCCAGTACTTC. The J gene is TRBJ2-5, the V gene TRBV7-9; TRBD1 aligns across 7 bases. The CDR3 length is 13 residues. Per the germline V gene, CDR1 is SEHNR and CDR2 is FQNEAQ (reference sequence). J gave up 4 bases and V 8 bases, and 7 bases lay outside the gene matches.